These 9 T cell receptor beta chains originate from one sample sequenced in a study of CD8+ T cells in alopecia areata. cDNA prepared by RNA extraction and subsequent reverse transcription served as the template for sequencing. The method was immunoSEQ multiplex PCR; TCRdb's version includes in-frame clones alone and lacks a portion of them. The sample contains under 150,000 clones, roughly 57% of which appear only once. As to treatment: oral pan-JAK inhibitor, 5-10 mg twice daily. The sample in question was CD4+ T cells sorted from blood, obtained at week 4, from a patient treated with tofacitinib. These TCRs come from a human donor with alopecia areata.

This clone has more than one count but fewer than ten. The rearrangement links TRBV15 to TRBJ2-5, with 10 positions matching TRBD2. V was clipped by 1 base and J by 5 bases; unmatched bases: 4. Per the germline V gene, CDR1 is LNHNV and CDR2 is YYDKDF (reference sequence). CDR3 size: 15 residues. CDR3 DNA sequence: TGTGCCACCAGCAGAGGACGAGCGGGAGGGGAGACCCAGTACTTC. Protein product: CATSRGRAGGETQYF. Drawing the rest from reference TRBV15 and TRBJ2-5, the complete variable domain is DAMVIQNPRYQVTQFGKPVTLSCSQTLNHNVMYWYQQKSSQAPKLLFHYYDKDFNNEADTPDNFQSRRPNTSFCFLDIRSPGLGDTAMYLCATSRGRAGGETQYFGPGTRLLVL.

The J gene is TRBJ1-2, the V gene TRBV2; D perhaps matches TRBD1 (5 bases). CDR3 size: 12 residues. CDR1 and CDR2 (germline): SNHLY, FYNNEI. V shed 6 bases and J shed 5 bases, with 10 bases lying between them. For the CDR3, the DNA is TGTGCCAGCAGGCCGGGGGGATATGGCTACACCTTC. This sequence encodes CASRPGGYGYTF.

This chain connects TRBV13 to TRBJ2-5, with 8 bases identical to TRBD2. Germline loops: CDR1 PRHDT, CDR2 FYEKMQ (reference sequence). V lost 2 bases, J lost 4 bases, and 3 bases stayed unmatched. The CDR3 loop spans 14 amino acids. The CDR3 coding sequence is TGTGCCAGCAGCTTAAGCGGGGGTGGAGAGACCCAGTACTTC. Its protein product is CASSLSGGGETQYF.

The rearrangement uses TRBV7-2 and TRBJ1-2, with D perhaps TRBD1 (5 bases). This CDR3 has 13 residues. Germline-derived CDR1 and CDR2 are SGHTA and FQGNSA. Trimming left V 8 bases short and J 8 bases short, with 18 bases between. The CDR3 loop reads CASGRGDFQGYTF. The CDR3 DNA reads as TGTGCCAGCGGCCGAGGGGACTTTCAGGGCTACACCTTC.

This clone was observed a single time. The genes are TRBV4-2 and TRBJ1-2; D ambiguous. CDR1 and CDR2 from the germline V gene are LGHNA and YNFKEQ. CDR3 size: 14 residues. Trimming pared 5 bases from V and 4 bases from J, leaving 14 bases between. CDR3 DNA: TGTGCCAGCAGCTCCCGACTTCTAAGCTATGGCTACACCTTC. Protein product: CASSSRLLSYGYTF.

The genes are TRBV7-9 and TRBJ1-1, with TRBD1 identical over 10 bases. Trimming at V came to 3 bases and at J to 4 bases, leaving 5 bases not matched to a gene. This CDR3 region has 15 residues. Germline CDR1 reads SEHNR; CDR2 reads FQNEAQ (reference sequence). CDR3 DNA: TGTGCCAGCAGCTTCCCCGGGACAGGGGCCACTGAAGCTTTCTTT. Amino acids: CASSFPGTGATEAFF.

This clone turned up a few times. CDR3 sequence: CASRTADSPLHF. CDR3 nucleotide sequence: TGTGCCAGCAGGACAGCCGATTCACCCCTCCACTTT. This chain links TRBV2 with TRBJ1-6, with D perhaps TRBD1 (5 bases). Germline V gene sequence: CDR1 SNHLY, CDR2 FYNNEI. CDR3 length: 12 residues. V was clipped by 6 bases and J by 8 bases, with 8 bases between them.

The chain recombines TRBV30 with TRBJ2-7; D could derive from TRBD1 or TRBD2 (6 bases each). Germline V lookup: CDR1 GTSNPN, CDR2 SVGIG (reference sequence). V lost 5 bases and J 7 bases, leaving 15 bases between the germline ends. This CDR3 has 12 amino acids. This CDR3 is CAWRRGPGEQYF. The CDR3 coding sequence is TGTGCCTGGCGACGGGGGCCGGGGGAGCAGTACTTC. The full variable domain, with the rest looked up from reference TRBV30 and TRBJ2-7, is SQTIHQWPATLVQPVGSPLSLECTVEGTSNPNLYWYRQAAGRGLQLLFYSVGIGQISSEVPQNLSASRPQDRQFILSSKKLLLSDSGFYLCAWRRGPGEQYFGPGTRLTVT.

The rearrangement joins TRBV5-4 to TRBJ1-2, with D possibly being TRBD1 (5 bases). V was trimmed by 2 bases and J by 7 bases, leaving 15 bases between them. CDR1 is SGHNT and CDR2 is YYREEE in the germline V gene (reference sequence). The CDR3 is 14 amino acids. The CDR3 nucleotides read TGTGCCAGCAGCTTCGGGGCAACCCCGGGTGGCTACACCTTC. It translates to CASSFGATPGGYTF.